This is a list of T cell receptor beta chains from one sample in a study of cytomegalovirus exposure and HLA in healthy donors. Measured with immunoSEQ multiplex PCR; TCRdb has only the in-frame clones, and not every one. This table holds under 200,000 clones, 70% to 80% found once. Sequencing input: PBMCs. The receptors originated from a man aged 40-49 years in good health and CMV-seronegative. The CDR3 runs from the conserved cysteine through the conserved F or W. The D gene is left open where the match is weak. Only some rows state a clone size, as once, few, many or a class for expanded clones.

D	J	size	V	DNA	CDR3
TRBD2	TRBJ2-5	-	TRBV13	TGTGCCAGCAGCACACGGGGGGGGGATGAGACCCAGTACTTC	CASSTRGGDETQYF
-	TRBJ1-1	once	TRBV5-4	TGTGCCAGCAGCATTTTACAGGGACTAGGACGGAACACTGAAGCTTTCTTT	CASSILQGLGRNTEAFF
-	TRBJ1-2	-	TRBV5-4	TGTGCCAGCAGAGGAACAGGATTGAACTATGGCTACACCTTC	CASRGTGLNYGYTF
TRBD2	TRBJ2-5	-	TRBV11-2	TGTGCCAGCAGCCCCGGACTAGCAGGGGAGACCCAGTACTTC	CASSPGLAGETQYF
TRBD1	TRBJ2-7	-	TRBV4-1	TGCGCCAGCAGCCAAGATCTGAGACAGGGAAACTACGAGCAGTACTTC	CASSQDLRQGNYEQYF
TRBD1	TRBJ1-4	-	TRBV28	TGTGCCAGCAGTTTATCGGACAGGCATCCTAATGAAAAACTGTTTTTT	CASSLSDRHPNEKLFF
TRBD1	TRBJ1-3	-	TRBV2	TGTGCCAGCAGTACCGGGACAGGGGGCACTGGAAACACCATATATTTT	CASSTGTGGTGNTIYF
TRBD2	TRBJ2-7	-	TRBV4-3	TGCGCCAGCAGCCAAGATCTCGGCGGGAGCTCCTACGAGCAGTACTTC	CASSQDLGGSSYEQYF
TRBD1	TRBJ1-5	-	TRBV18	TGTGCCAGCTCACCATCATCTTTAGGGACAGGGGGCTCGGTGAGCAATCAGCCCCAGCATTTT	CASSPSSLGTGGSVSNQPQHF
-	TRBJ1-1	-	TRBV14	TGTGCCAGCAGTCCACAGGAACCCTGGGCCACTGAAGCTTTCTTT	CASSPQEPWATEAFF
-	TRBJ2-7	-	TRBV6-6	TGTGCCAGCAGTTACTCAGAACAGATCTCCTACGAGCAGTACTTC	CASSYSEQISYEQYF
TRBD1	TRBJ2-2	-	TRBV10-3	TGTGCCACCGAGACAGGGGGCGTGAACACCGGGGAGCTGTTTTTT	CATETGGVNTGELFF
TRBD2	TRBJ2-5	-	TRBV7-7	TGTGCTAGCAGCGCATCGACTAGCGGGGGGGCGAAGACCCAGTACTTC	CASSASTSGGAKTQYF
-	TRBJ2-1	-	TRBV6-1	TGTGCCAGCAGAGTACAGGGTTACAATGAGCAGTTCTTC	CASRVQGYNEQFF
-	TRBJ2-1	few	TRBV25-1	TGTGCCAGCAGTGACAGCTACAATGAGCAGTTCTTC	CASSDSYNEQFF
TRBD1	TRBJ1-1	few	TRBV15	TGTGCCACCAGCACTGGACAGGGTTCTATCGATGAAGCTTTCTTT	CATSTGQGSIDEAFF
-	TRBJ1-3	few	TRBV7-9	TGTGCCAGCAGCTCCGGAATCGACAGTCCTGGAAACACCATATATTTT	CASSSGIDSPGNTIYF
TRBD1	TRBJ1-1	-	TRBV6-4	TGTGCCAGCAGCGGGACAGGGTCTATCACTGAAGCTTTCTTT	CASSGTGSITEAFF
-	TRBJ1-6	-	TRBV9	TGTGCCAGCAGCGACTCAGGAACCGTAAATTCACCCCTCCACTTT	CASSDSGTVNSPLHF
-	TRBJ2-1	-	TRBV2	TGTGCCAGCAGTGAATTGTCCACCTACAATGAGCAGTTCTTC	CASSELSTYNEQFF
TRBD2	TRBJ2-5	-	TRBV7-8	TGTGCCAGCAGCCCGGGAGGTTTGGAGACCCAGTACTTC	CASSPGGLETQYF
TRBD1	TRBJ1-5	-	TRBV7-4	TGTGCCAGCCGCTTCACCTGGGGGGGACAGGCGTACAATCAGCCCCAGCATTTT	CASRFTWGGQAYNQPQHF
-	TRBJ2-3	-	TRBV7-2	TGTGCCAGCAGCTTAGGTACTGGTGCAGATACGCAGTATTTT	CASSLGTGADTQYF